The 27 T cell receptor beta chains below come from one sample, sequenced in a study of blood T cell repertoires in COVID-19. Profiled with immunoSEQ multiplex PCR; TCRdb holds only in-frame clones, not every one. Of fewer than 450,000 clones in the sample, around 91% were seen once. Sequenced sample: peripheral blood. These TCRs come from a woman aged 18-30 years who had recovered from COVID-19.

This sequence joins TRBV6-5 and TRBJ1-1, with a possible D match to TRBD1 (6 bases). CDR1 and CDR2 from the germline V gene are MNHEY and SVGAGI. This CDR3 contains 13 residues. Trimming cost V 5 bases and J 4 bases, with 11 bases left between them. The CDR3 DNA is TGTGCCAGCAGTACAAACAGGGCCACTGAAGCTTTCTTT. Its translation is CASSTNRATEAFF.

The chain carries TRBV10-3 and TRBJ2-1; D is unclear. The CDR3 runs 14 residues. Germline-derived CDR1 and CDR2 are ENHRY and SYGVKD. Trimming left V 3 bases short and J 5 bases short, with 11 bases between. The CDR3 loop reads CAISERLGDNEQFF. CDR3 sequence (DNA): TGTGCCATCAGTGAAAGGCTAGGAGACAATGAGCAGTTCTTC.

V gene TRBV6-2 or TRBV6-3 combines with J gene TRBJ1-1, with D unclear. From germline, CDR1 is MNHEY and CDR2 SVGEGT. Trimming removed 6 bases at V and 0 bases at J, with 14 bases between. The length of the CDR3 is 15 residues. The CDR3 loop reads CASSRRGDMNTEAFF. CDR3 nucleotide sequence: TGTGCCAGCAGCAGAAGAGGAGATATGAACACTGAAGCTTTCTTT.

This clone was found a few times. The J gene is TRBJ1-2, the V gene TRBV5-6; D possibly corresponds to TRBD1 (6 bases). Trimming cost V 2 bases and J 7 bases, with 9 bases left between them. The CDR3 covers 12 residues. CDR1 is SGHDT, CDR2 YYEEEE, per germline. CDR3 sequence: CASSLGGFGYTF. For the CDR3, the DNA is TGTGCCAGCAGCTTAGGGGGTTTTGGCTACACCTTC.

This clone showed up just a few times. The chain joins TRBV11-3 to TRBJ2-3, with 12 bases that match TRBD2. CDR1 and CDR2 (germline): SGHNT, YENEEA. Unmatched junction bases numbered 11, after V lost 2 bases and J lost 2 bases. The CDR3 sequence is 19 residues long. The CDR3 protein is CASSLSRTSGIETTDTQYF. The CDR3 DNA reads as TGTGCCAGCAGCTTATCCCGGACTAGCGGGATCGAAACCACAGATACGCAGTATTTT.

Here the CDR3 DNA reads TGCGCCAGCAGTCAATCGAAGCCAGGGGCTCCCACCTACGAGCAGTACGTC. It specifies CASSQSKPGAPTYEQYV. The chain has TRBV23-1 and TRBJ2-7; the D gene is possibly TRBD1 (6 bases). TRBV23-1 is recorded as an ORF, its role being uncertain. V lost 0 bases and J 2 bases, leaving 17 bases between the germline ends. The CDR3 loop spans 17 amino acids.

CDR3 sequence (DNA): TGTGCCAGCAACCCCAGGGGCGCAGATACGCAGTATTTT. It translates to CASNPRGADTQYF. The chain employs TRBV7-9 and TRBJ2-3; TRBD1 is a possible D gene (6 bases). This CDR3 spans 13 amino acids. Germline-derived CDR1 and CDR2 are SEHNR and FQNEAQ (reference sequence). V lost 7 bases and J lost 4, with 12 bases in between.

The chain recombines TRBV13 with TRBJ2-1; 8 nucleotides line up with TRBD2. From germline, CDR1 is PRHDT and CDR2 FYEKMQ (reference sequence). The CDR3 contains 16 residues. After removal of 5 bases from V and 5 bases from J, the junction contained 11 bases not matched to a gene. Here the CDR3 reads CASSRVKAGVNNEQFF. The CDR3 DNA is TGTGCCAGCAGCAGAGTTAAAGCGGGAGTAAACAATGAGCAGTTCTTC.

J is TRBJ2-2 and V is TRBV7-8, with D tentatively TRBD1 (6 bases). Germline V gene data show CDR1 as SGHVS and CDR2 as FQNEAQ. The CDR3 is made up of 17 amino acids. V was pared by 0 bases and J by 2 bases, with 13 bases between. The CDR3 is CASSLAVTRGNTGELFF. Written as DNA, the CDR3 is TGTGCCAGCAGCTTAGCGGTGACCAGGGGAAACACCGGGGAGCTGTTTTTT.

V and J are TRBV29-1 and TRBJ2-3, with 8 bases aligning to TRBD2. Losses at the gene ends were 4 bases for V and 3 bases for J; bases not matched to a gene: 12. CDR1 and CDR2 from the germline V gene are SQVTM and ANQGSEA. CDR3 size: 16 residues. Here the CDR3 reads CSVGGLSGSRTDTQYF. The CDR3 region has the DNA TGCAGCGTTGGGGGCCTCAGCGGGAGCCGTACAGATACGCAGTATTTT.

The chain has TRBV19 and TRBJ1-5, with D tentatively TRBD1 (5 bases). CDR1 LNHDA and CDR2 SQIVND come from the germline V gene (reference sequence). Trimming removed 7 bases at V and 6 bases at J, with 16 bases between. The CDR3 sequence is 14 residues long. This CDR3 is CASNGQGWFQPQHF. The CDR3 bases are TGTGCCAGTAATGGGCAGGGTTGGTTTCAGCCCCAGCATTTT.

The rearrangement uses TRBV5-1 and TRBJ1-2; D gene unclear. The length of the CDR3 is 16 residues. Germline loops: CDR1 SGHRS, CDR2 YFSETQ. The V end was cut by 0 bases, the J end by 0 bases, with 12 bases between. CDR3 amino acids: CASSLAAGVPNYGYTF. The DNA of the CDR3 is TGCGCCAGCAGCTTGGCCGCGGGAGTCCCTAACTATGGCTACACCTTC.

The rearrangement links TRBV4-3 to TRBJ2-1; D remains ambiguous. The CDR3 totals 11 residues. The germline CDR1 and CDR2 sequences are LGHNA and YSLEER. Trimming shortened V by 1 base and J by 9 bases, and 4 bases separated the two germline ends. The CDR3 nucleotides read TGCGCCAGCAGCCAAGCCAGTGAGCAGTTCTTC. This codes for CASSQASEQFF.

V is TRBV25-1 and J is TRBJ2-1; D is possibly TRBD2 (6 bases). Trimming shortened V by 5 bases and J by 3 bases, and 14 bases separated the two germline ends. This CDR3 is 15 amino acids long. Germline assignment: CDR1 MGHDK and CDR2 SYGVNS. CDR3 DNA: TGTGCCAGCAGTACTCGTAGCGGACTCTACAATGAGCAGTTCTTC. Translating it yields CASSTRSGLYNEQFF.

Here the CDR3 DNA reads TGCGCCAGCAGCCAAGGGGGACAGGGGCCGGTAGGGGAAAAACTGTTTTTT. It is translated as CASSQGGQGPVGEKLFF. The gene calls are TRBV4-1 and TRBJ1-4; 10 bases are shared with TRBD1. The V and J ends lost 1 base and 8 bases, in that order; junction bases with no gene match: 10. Looked up from germline, CDR1 is MGHRA and CDR2 is YSYEKL. The CDR3 contains 17 residues.

The CDR3 coding sequence is TGTGCCAGCGGTAGCGGGATTTCCAATGAGCAGTTCTTC. Its protein is CASGSGISNEQFF. The rearrangement uses TRBV12-3 or TRBV12-4 and TRBJ2-1, with 8 bases lining up with TRBD2. The CDR3 spans 13 residues. Trimming at V came to 8 bases and at J to 6 bases, leaving 6 bases not matched to a gene.

The chain recombines TRBV6-2 or TRBV6-3 with TRBJ1-5; 9 nucleotides align to TRBD1. Germline loops: CDR1 MNHEY, CDR2 SVGEGT. The V segment lost 5 bases and the J segment 7 bases; nucleotides outside the gene matches: 9. The CDR3 has 15 amino acids. The CDR3 region has the DNA TGTGCCAGCAGTGACCGGGACAGGGAAGGACAGCCCCAGCATTTT. Translated: CASSDRDREGQPQHF.

This rearrangement joins TRBV7-8 to TRBJ2-2; tentatively, D is TRBD2 (6 bases). The CDR3 spans 17 residues. CDR1 is SGHVS and CDR2 is FQNEAQ in the germline V gene. V was shortened by 1 base and J by 0 bases, with 12 bases between the two germline ends. For the CDR3, the DNA is TGTGCCAGCAGCTTAGTCCCAGGACTAACGAACACCGGGGAGCTGTTTTTT. Protein product: CASSLVPGLTNTGELFF.

This clone was seen a few times. The rearrangement joins TRBV9 to TRBJ2-7; no clear D. Germline CDR1 reads SGDLS; CDR2 reads YYNGEE. V lost 0 bases to trimming and J lost 3 bases, with 16 bases between them. This CDR3 comprises 16 residues. The CDR3: CASSVEGDPYLYEQYV. As DNA, the CDR3 is TGTGCCAGCAGCGTAGAAGGAGACCCCTACCTCTACGAGCAGTACGTC.

A note on this clone: Other DNA sequences in the same sample also yield this CDR3. This chain links TRBV7-2 with TRBJ2-7, with 10 bases fitting TRBD2. Germline lookup yields CDR1 SGHTA and CDR2 FQGNSA. The CDR3 is made up of 13 amino acids. V shed 6 bases and J 4 bases; nucleotides not matched to a gene: 3. The CDR3 is CASSRTSGYEQYV. The CDR3 DNA reads as TGTGCCAGCAGTCGGACTAGCGGTTACGAGCAGTACGTC.

V gene TRBV6-5 combines with J gene TRBJ1-1; maybe TRBD1 (6 bases). This CDR3 is built from 15 residues. Germline V gene data show CDR1 as MNHEY and CDR2 as SVGAGI. V was pared by 4 bases and J by 4 bases, with 16 bases between. The CDR3 spells CASSSTGGAVTEAFF. The CDR3, as DNA: TGTGCCAGCAGTTCCACCGGGGGGGCGGTCACTGAAGCTTTCTTT.

The chain uses TRBV6-2 or TRBV6-3 and TRBJ2-2; TRBD1 agrees at 8 bases. The CDR3 is 15 amino acids. Trimming removed 2 bases from V and 5 bases from J; junction bases left unmatched: 4. Germline V gene data show CDR1 as MNHEY and CDR2 as SVGEGT. The CDR3 DNA reads TGTGCCAGCAGTTACCTCCAGGGGGCGACCGGGGAGCTGTTTTTT. Translating gives CASSYLQGATGELFF.

DNA of the CDR3: TGCAGCGTTGTACTTAACGGCGACAGGGGTGAAGCTTTCTTT. Translated, it gives CSVVLNGDRGEAFF. The chain has TRBV29-1 and TRBJ1-1; the match to TRBD1 covers 8 bases. V shed 4 bases, J shed 7 bases, and the junction held 11 bases outside the gene matches. The CDR3 totals 14 residues. Germline V lookup: CDR1 SQVTM, CDR2 ANQGSEA.

J is TRBJ1-2 and V is TRBV7-2, with 8 bases aligning to TRBD1. Germline V gives CDR1 SGHTA, CDR2 FQGNSA. V trimming: 1 base; J trimming: 4 bases; junction bases outside the gene matches: 5. The CDR3 has 15 amino acids. The CDR3 region has the DNA TGTGCCAGCAGCTTAGTGGGACAGGCTCTCTATGGCTACACCTTC. Residues: CASSLVGQALYGYTF. Full variable domain (missing parts from reference TRBV7-2 and TRBJ1-2): GAGVSQSPSNKVTEKGKDVELRCDPISGHTALYWYRQSLGQGLEFLIYFQGNSAPDKSGLPSDRFSAERTGGSVSTLTIQRTQQEDSAVYLCASSLVGQALYGYTFGSGTRLTVV.

The V gene is TRBV19, the J gene TRBJ1-2, with D possibly matching TRBD1 (6 bases). The CDR3 extends over 14 amino acids. The germline V gene has CDR1 LNHDA and CDR2 SQIVND (reference sequence). With 3 bases removed from V and 7 bases from J, the gap between germline ends came to 15 bases. DNA for the CDR3: TGTGCCAGTAGTATCGGGGGGGGCCCTTCTGGCTACACCTTC. As protein: CASSIGGGPSGYTF.

The CDR3 loop reads CASSQDYSASGRGQETQYF. CDR3 nucleotide sequence: TGTGCCAGCAGCCAAGATTATTCCGCTAGCGGGAGAGGACAAGAGACCCAGTACTTC. The chain is built from TRBV3-1 (or the pseudogene TRBV3-2) and TRBJ2-5; 10 positions agree with TRBD2. The ends lost 0 bases at V and 2 bases at J; junction bases unmatched: 12. The CDR3 runs 19 residues. Germline loops: CDR1 LGHDT, CDR2 YNNKEL (reference sequence).

V usage is TRBV11-3 and J usage is TRBJ2-3; D may be TRBD2 (5 bases). V shed 3 bases and J shed 0 bases, with 10 bases lying between them. This CDR3 spans 15 amino acids. CDR1 SGHNT and CDR2 YENEEA come from the germline V gene. The CDR3 DNA sequence: TGTGCCAGCAGCTTCAGCGGCCCAAGCACAGATACGCAGTATTTT. As protein: CASSFSGPSTDTQYF. Variable domain in full (rest from reference TRBV11-3 and TRBJ2-3): EAGVVQSPRYKIIEKKQPVAFWCNPISGHNTLYWYLQNLGQGPELLIRYENEEAVDDSQLPKDRFSAERLKGVDSTLKIQPAELGDSAVYLCASSFSGPSTDTQYFGPGTRLTVL.